Reported below is one TCR beta chain. TCRdb analysed the 5' RACE reads with MiXCR anew, one entry per CDR3 protein. The table lists about 49,000 distinct CDR3 sequences, 12% of them singletons. This record comes from a study of early T cells in non-severe SARS-CoV-2 infection. The origin of this receptor is an adult who was a healthcare worker with PCR-confirmed SARS-CoV-2 infection or an uninfected control (not recorded which). Sequenced sample: whole blood.

DNA of the CDR3: TGTGCCAGCAGCCTAACTAATATCCAAGAGACCCAGTACTTC. As protein: CASSLTNIQETQYF. V usage is TRBV7-9 and J usage is TRBJ2-5; no definite D call. The CDR3 length is 14 residues. V was cut by 5 bases and J by 1 base, with 11 bases left in between. Germline V gives CDR1 SEHNR, CDR2 FQNEAQ (reference sequence).